This section outlines one T cell receptor beta chain sequence together with its context. Its target is not known. The data were obtained in a study of identical twins. Study findings and constraints: Alpha sequences that were out-of-frame and twin-shared showed an excess of low generation probability.

This CDR3 is 15 amino acids long. V lost 1 base, J lost 0 bases, and 10 bases lay in between. Via MiXCR, TCRdb re-called the 5' RACE reads, giving one row per CDR3 protein. Among approximately 190,000 distinct CDR3 sequences listed, 15% were seen once. These data were also filed under a second study, of T cells expressing NK-cell markers.

J is TRBJ2-7 and V is TRBV12-3 or TRBV12-4; D is uncertain. The sequencing sample was made of CD8+ T cells sorted from blood. The clonotype comes from a woman aged 18-30 years in good health. The CDR3, as DNA: TGTGCCAGCAGTTTAGAGGCTAGAAGCTCCTACGAGCAGTACTTC. Residues: CASSLEARSSYEQYF.